This T cell receptor (beta chain) was recovered during a study of identical twins. TCRdb recomputed calls from the 5' RACE reads with MiXCR, one row per CDR3 protein. The top ten clones hold around 8.6% of a sample with more than 350,000 distinct CDR3 sequences, approximately 9.1% of them seen once. Study-level points and caveats: Partial confounding of zero-insertion analyses by invariant MAIT and iNKT cells was possible.

In its sample, this clonotype was seen a few times. Antigen specificity is unknown. This TCR came from a woman between 50 and 59 years old in good health. What was sequenced was naive T cells sorted from blood.

The CDR3 loop reads CASSSGTSGNNEQFF. The CDR3 DNA sequence: TGTGCCAGCAGTTCCGGGACTAGCGGGAACAATGAGCAGTTCTTC. The V call is TRBV27, the J call TRBJ2-1; TRBD2 matches at 13 bases. The CDR3 length is 15 residues. V shed 4 bases, J shed 5 bases, and the junction held 2 bases outside the gene matches. Germline CDR1 and CDR2: MNHEY and SMNVEV (reference sequence).